This T cell receptor (beta chain) was obtained from a study of vaccination and CD4 T cells after COVID-19. Across the study: Sampling that followed vaccination took place a median about 71 days after dose two, within a range of 14 to 241. Cultures that served as controls received a CEFX pool, an HIV-1 Nef pool, or no peptide. Study findings and constraints: For convalescent patients, 304 of the 307 vaccine-specific clones analyzed were classified as spike mono-reactive.

A word on this clonotype: The antigen remains undetermined.

Treatment indicated: roughly 10-day PBMC culture with coronavirus spike peptide pools or control peptides (ViraFEST assay). The CDR3 covers 16 residues. Trimming took 6 bases from V and 1 from J; bases not matched to a gene: 12. Germline V gene lookup returns CDR1 DFQATT and CDR2 SNEGSKA (reference sequence). Oncomine TCR Beta short-read sequencing was applied to DNA from cultured CD4+ T cells. TCRdb used MiXCR to reprocess the PCR reads, holding one entry per CDR3 protein. The repertoire holds some 16,000 distinct CDR3 sequences, with approximately 45% as singletons. The genes are TRBV20-1 and TRBJ2-3; 8 bases are a match to TRBD2. This sequence originates from a human donor who had recovered from COVID-19. The sequenced sample was CD4+ T cells from blood, cultured in vitro, obtained after SARS-CoV-2 vaccination. The chain's CDR3 is CSARPGLVAGTDTQYF. CDR3 sequence (DNA): TGCAGTGCCCGGCCGGGACTAGTTGCCGGCACAGATACGCAGTATTTT.